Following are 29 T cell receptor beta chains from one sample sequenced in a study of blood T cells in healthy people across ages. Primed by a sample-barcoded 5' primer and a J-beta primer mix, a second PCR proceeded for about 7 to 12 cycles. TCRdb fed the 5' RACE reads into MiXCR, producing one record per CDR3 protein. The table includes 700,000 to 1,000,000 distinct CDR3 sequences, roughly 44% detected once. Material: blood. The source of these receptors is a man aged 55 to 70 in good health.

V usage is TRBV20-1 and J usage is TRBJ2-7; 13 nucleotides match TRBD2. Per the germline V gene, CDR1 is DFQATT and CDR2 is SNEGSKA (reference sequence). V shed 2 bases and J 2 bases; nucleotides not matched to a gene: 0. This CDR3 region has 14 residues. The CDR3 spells CSARTSGGAYEQYF. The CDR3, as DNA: TGCAGTGCTAGAACTAGCGGGGGGGCCTACGAGCAGTACTTC.

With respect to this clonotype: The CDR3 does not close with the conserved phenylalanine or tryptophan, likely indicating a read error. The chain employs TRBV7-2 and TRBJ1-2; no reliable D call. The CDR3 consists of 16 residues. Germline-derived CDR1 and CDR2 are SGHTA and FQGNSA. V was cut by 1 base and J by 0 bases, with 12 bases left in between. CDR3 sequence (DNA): TGTGCCAGCAGCTTAGTGGCGACAAGCACTAACTATGGCTACACCTTA. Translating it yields CASSLVATSTNYGYTL.

The chain's CDR3 is CASSPTPGTYNEQFF. The DNA of the CDR3 is TGTGCCAGCTCACCAACGCCGGGTACCTACAATGAGCAGTTCTTC. V gene TRBV18 combines with J gene TRBJ2-1; D unclear. V was pared by 2 bases and J by 2 bases, with 10 bases between. The CDR3 totals 15 residues. Germline assignment: CDR1 KGHSH and CDR2 LQKENI.

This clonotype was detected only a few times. The CDR3 nucleotides read TGTGCCAGCAGACCGGACAGCGATTCCTACGAGCAGTACTTC. The encoded protein is CASRPDSDSYEQYF. This chain joins TRBV6-6 and TRBJ2-7; perhaps TRBD1 as D (6 bases). The CDR3 is 14 residues long. The germline V gene has CDR1 MNHNY and CDR2 SVGAGI (reference sequence). Deletions cut 6 bases from V and 1 base from J, with 13 bases between.

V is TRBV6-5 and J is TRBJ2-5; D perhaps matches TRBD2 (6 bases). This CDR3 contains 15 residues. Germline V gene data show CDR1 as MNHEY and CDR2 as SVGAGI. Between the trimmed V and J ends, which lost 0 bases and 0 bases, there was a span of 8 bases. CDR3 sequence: CASSYSSGDQETQYF. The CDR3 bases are TGTGCCAGCAGTTACTCTAGCGGTGACCAAGAGACCCAGTACTTC.

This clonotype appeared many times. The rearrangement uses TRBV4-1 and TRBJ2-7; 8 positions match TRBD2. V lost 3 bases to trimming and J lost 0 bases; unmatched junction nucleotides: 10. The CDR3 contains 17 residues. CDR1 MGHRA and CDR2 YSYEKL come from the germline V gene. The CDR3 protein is CASSQERVLAGSYEQYF. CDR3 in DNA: TGCGCCAGCAGCCAGGAAAGGGTGCTAGCGGGCTCCTACGAGCAGTACTTC.

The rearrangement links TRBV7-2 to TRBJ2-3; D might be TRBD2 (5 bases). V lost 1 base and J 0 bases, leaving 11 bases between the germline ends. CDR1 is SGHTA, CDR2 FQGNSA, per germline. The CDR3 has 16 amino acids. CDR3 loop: CASSLGSGPSTDTQYF. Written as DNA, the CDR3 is TGTGCCAGCAGCTTAGGGAGCGGTCCTAGCACAGATACGCAGTATTTT.

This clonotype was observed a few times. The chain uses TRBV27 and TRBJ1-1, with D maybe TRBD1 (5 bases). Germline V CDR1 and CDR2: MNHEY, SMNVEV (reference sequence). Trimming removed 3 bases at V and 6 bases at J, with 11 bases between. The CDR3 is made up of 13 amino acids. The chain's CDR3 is CASSFRGPSEAFF. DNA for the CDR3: TGTGCCAGCAGTTTTAGGGGACCCTCTGAAGCTTTCTTT.

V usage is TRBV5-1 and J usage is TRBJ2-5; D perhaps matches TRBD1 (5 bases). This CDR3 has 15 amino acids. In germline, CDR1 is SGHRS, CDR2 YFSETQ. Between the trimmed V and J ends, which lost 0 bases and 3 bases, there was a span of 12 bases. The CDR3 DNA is TGCGCCAGCAGCTTGGACAGGCCTAACGAAGAGACCCAGTACTTC. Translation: CASSLDRPNEETQYF.

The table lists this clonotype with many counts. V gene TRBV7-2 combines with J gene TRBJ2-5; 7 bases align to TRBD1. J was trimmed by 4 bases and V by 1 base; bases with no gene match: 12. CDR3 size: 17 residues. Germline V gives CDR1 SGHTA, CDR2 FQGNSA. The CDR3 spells CASSLGGGAFGRETQYF. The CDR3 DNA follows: TGTGCCAGCAGCTTAGGAGGGGGCGCCTTTGGTAGAGAGACCCAGTACTTC.

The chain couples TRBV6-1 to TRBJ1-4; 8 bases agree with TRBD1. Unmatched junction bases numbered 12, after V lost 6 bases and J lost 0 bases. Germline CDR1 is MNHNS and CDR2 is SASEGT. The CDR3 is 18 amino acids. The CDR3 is CASSFGRQGAPTNEKLFF. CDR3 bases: TGTGCCAGCAGCTTTGGCCGCCAGGGGGCCCCAACTAATGAAAAACTGTTTTTT.

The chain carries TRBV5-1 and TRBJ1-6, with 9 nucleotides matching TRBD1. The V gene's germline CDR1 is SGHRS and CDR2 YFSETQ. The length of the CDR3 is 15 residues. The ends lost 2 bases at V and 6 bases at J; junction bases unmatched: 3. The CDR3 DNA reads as TGCGCCAGCAGCTTTCGGGACAGGGCTAATTCACCCCTCCACTTT. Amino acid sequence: CASSFRDRANSPLHF. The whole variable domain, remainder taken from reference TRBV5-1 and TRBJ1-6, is KAGVTQTPRYLIKTRGQQVTLSCSPISGHRSVSWYQQTPGQGLQFLFEYFSETQRNKGNFPGRFSGRQFSNSRSEMNVSTLELGDSALYLCASSFRDRANSPLHFGNGTRLTVT.

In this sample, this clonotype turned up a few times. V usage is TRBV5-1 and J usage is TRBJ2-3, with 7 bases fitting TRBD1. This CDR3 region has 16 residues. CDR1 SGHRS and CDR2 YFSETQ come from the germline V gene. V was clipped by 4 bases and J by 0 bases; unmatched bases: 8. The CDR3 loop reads CASSLTGEPSTDTQYF. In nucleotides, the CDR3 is TGCGCCAGCAGCCTTACAGGGGAGCCTAGCACAGATACGCAGTATTTT.

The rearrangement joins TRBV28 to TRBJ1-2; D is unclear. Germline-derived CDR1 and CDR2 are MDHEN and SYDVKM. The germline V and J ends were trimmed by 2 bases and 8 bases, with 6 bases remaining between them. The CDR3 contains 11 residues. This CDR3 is CASSLGRGYTF. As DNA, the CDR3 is TGTGCCAGCAGTTTAGGGCGAGGCTACACCTTC.

DNA of the CDR3: TGTGCCAGCAGCTCAGGGGGCCTGGGGAGAGAGCAGTACTTC. Its translation: CASSSGGLGREQYF. The rearrangement joins TRBV7-2 to TRBJ2-7, with TRBD1 matching 8 bases. Trimming at V came to 4 bases and at J to 7 bases, leaving 9 bases not matched to a gene. Germline V lookup: CDR1 SGHTA, CDR2 FQGNSA. The length of the CDR3 is 14 residues.

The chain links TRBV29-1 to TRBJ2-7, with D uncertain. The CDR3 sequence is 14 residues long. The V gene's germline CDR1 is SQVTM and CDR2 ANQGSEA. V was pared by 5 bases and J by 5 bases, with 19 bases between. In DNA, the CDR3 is TGCAGCGTTAAAGGTGTCCGGTACGTGGACGAGCAGTACTTC. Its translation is CSVKGVRYVDEQYF.

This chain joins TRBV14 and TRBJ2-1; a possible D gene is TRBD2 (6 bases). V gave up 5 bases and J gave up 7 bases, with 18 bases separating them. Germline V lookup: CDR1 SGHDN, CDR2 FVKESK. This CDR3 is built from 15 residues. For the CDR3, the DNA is TGTGCCAGCAGCGGAGGGGCGGCCGATTGGAATGAGCAGTTCTTC. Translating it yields CASSGGAADWNEQFF. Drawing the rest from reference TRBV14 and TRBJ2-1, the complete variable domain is EAGVTQFPSHSVIEKGQTVTLRCDPISGHDNLYWYRRVMGKEIKFLLHFVKESKQDESGMPNNRFLAERTGGTYSTLKVQPAELEDSGVYFCASSGGAADWNEQFFGPGTRLTVL.

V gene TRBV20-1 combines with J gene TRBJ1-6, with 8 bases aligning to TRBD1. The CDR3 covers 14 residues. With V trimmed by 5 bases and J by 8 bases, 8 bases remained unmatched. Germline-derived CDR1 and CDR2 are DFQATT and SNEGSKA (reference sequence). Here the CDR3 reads CSAQRTGTHSPLHF. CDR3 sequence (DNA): TGCAGTGCTCAGAGGACAGGGACGCATTCACCCCTCCACTTT.

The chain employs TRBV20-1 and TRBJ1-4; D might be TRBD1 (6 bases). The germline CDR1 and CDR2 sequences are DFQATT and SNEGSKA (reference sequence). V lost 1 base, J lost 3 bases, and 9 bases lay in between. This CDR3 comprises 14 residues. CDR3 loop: CSARAGAANEKLFF. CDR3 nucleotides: TGCAGTGCTAGAGCGGGGGCTGCTAATGAAAAACTGTTTTTT.

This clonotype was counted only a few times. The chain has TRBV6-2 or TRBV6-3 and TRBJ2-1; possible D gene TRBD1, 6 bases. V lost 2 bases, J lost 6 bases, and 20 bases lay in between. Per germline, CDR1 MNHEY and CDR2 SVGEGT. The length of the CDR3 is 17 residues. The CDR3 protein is CASSYPLGTGSGNEQFF. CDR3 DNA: TGTGCCAGCAGTTACCCGTTAGGTACAGGGTCGGGCAATGAGCAGTTCTTC.

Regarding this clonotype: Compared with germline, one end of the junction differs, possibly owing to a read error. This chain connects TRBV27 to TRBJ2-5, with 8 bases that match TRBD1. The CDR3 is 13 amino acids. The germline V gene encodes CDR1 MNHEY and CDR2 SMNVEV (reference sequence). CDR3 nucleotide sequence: TGTGCCTGCAGTGGACAGGGATTTAAGACCCAGTACTTC. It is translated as CACSGQGFKTQYF.

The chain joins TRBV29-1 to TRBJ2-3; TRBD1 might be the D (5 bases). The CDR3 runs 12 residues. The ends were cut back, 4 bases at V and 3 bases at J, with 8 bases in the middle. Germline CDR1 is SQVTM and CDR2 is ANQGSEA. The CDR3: CSVGRGTDTQYF. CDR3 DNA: TGCAGCGTTGGAAGGGGAACAGATACGCAGTATTTT.

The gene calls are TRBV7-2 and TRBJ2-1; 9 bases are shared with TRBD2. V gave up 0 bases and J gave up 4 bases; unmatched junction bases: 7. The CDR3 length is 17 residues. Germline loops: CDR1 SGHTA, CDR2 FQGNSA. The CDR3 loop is CASSLAPLAGSYNEQFF. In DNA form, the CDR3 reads TGTGCCAGCAGCTTAGCGCCCCTAGCGGGGTCTTACAATGAGCAGTTCTTC.

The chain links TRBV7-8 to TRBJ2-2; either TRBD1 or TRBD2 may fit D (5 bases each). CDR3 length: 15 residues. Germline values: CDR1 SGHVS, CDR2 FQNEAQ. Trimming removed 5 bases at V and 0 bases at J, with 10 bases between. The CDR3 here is CASSPWGSNTGELFF. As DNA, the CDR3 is TGTGCCAGCAGCCCTTGGGGGTCGAACACCGGGGAGCTGTTTTTT.

DNA for the CDR3: TGTGCCAGCAGTAAAGCGGGGCCCCTCGAGCAGTACTTC. Protein: CASSKAGPLEQYF. The chain couples TRBV7-9 to TRBJ2-7; 7 nucleotides match TRBD2. The germline V gene encodes CDR1 SEHNR and CDR2 FQNEAQ (reference sequence). Unmatched junction bases numbered 8, after V lost 6 bases and J lost 6 bases. The CDR3 spans 13 residues.

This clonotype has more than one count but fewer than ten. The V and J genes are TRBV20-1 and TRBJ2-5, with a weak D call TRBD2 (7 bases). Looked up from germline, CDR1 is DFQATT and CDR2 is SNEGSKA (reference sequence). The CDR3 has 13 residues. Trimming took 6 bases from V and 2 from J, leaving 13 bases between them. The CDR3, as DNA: TGCAGTGCCCAAGAGGGGGGGCAAGAGACCCAGTACTTC. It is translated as CSAQEGGQETQYF.

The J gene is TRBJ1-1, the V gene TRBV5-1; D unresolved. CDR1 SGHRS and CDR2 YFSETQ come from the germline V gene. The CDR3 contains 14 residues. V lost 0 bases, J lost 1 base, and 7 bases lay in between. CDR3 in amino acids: CASSLVPSNTEAFF. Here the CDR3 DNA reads TGCGCCAGCAGCTTGGTTCCATCGAACACTGAAGCTTTCTTT.

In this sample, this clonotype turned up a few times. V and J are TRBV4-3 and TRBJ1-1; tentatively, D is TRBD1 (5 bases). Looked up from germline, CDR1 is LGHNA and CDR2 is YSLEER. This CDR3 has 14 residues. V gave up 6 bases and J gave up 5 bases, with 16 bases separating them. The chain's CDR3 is CASRVGDGQTEAFF. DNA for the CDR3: TGCGCCAGCAGGGTGGGGGACGGGCAGACTGAAGCTTTCTTT.

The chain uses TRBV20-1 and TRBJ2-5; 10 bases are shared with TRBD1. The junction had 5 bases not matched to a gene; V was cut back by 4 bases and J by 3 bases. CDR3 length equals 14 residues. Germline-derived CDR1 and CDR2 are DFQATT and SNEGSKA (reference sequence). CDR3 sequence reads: CSANPGTGEETQYF. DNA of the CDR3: TGCAGTGCTAACCCCGGGACAGGGGAAGAGACCCAGTACTTC.